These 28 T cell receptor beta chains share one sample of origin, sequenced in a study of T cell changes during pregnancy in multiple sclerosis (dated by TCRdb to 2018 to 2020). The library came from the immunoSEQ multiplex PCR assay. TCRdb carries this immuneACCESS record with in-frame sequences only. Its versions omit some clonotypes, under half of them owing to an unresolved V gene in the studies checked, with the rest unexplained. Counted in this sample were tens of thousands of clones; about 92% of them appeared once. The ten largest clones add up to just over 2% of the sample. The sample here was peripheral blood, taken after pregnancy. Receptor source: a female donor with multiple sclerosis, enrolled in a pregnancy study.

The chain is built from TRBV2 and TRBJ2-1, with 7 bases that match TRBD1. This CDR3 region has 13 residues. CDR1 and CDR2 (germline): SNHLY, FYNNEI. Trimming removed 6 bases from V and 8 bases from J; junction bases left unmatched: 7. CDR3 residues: CASRSDRLDEQFF. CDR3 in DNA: TGTGCCAGCAGATCGGACAGGTTAGATGAGCAGTTCTTC.

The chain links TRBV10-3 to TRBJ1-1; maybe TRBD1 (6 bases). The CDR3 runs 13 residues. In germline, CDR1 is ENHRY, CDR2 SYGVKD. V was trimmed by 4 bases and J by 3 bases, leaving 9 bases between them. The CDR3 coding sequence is TGTGCCATCAGTGCAGGGGCGGACACTGAAGCTTTCTTT. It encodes CAISAGADTEAFF.

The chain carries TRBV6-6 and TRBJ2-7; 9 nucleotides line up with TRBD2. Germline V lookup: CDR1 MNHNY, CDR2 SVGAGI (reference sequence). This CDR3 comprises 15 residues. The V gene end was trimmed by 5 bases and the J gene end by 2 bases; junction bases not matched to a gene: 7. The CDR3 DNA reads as TGTGCCAGCAGTGCCGTGGGACTAGCTACCTACGAGCAGTACTTC. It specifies CASSAVGLATYEQYF.

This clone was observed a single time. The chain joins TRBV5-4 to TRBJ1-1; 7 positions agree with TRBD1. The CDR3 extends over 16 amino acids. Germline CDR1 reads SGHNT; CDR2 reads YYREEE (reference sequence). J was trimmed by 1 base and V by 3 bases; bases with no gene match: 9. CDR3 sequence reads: CASSYLRQGGNTEAFF. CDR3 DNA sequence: TGTGCCAGCAGCTACCTCCGACAGGGAGGGAACACTGAAGCTTTCTTT.

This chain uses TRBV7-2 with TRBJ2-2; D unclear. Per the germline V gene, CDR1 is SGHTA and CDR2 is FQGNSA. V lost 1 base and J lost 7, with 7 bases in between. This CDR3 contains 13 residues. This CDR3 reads CASSLVFVGELFF. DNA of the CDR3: TGTGCCAGCAGCTTAGTGTTCGTCGGGGAGCTGTTTTTT.

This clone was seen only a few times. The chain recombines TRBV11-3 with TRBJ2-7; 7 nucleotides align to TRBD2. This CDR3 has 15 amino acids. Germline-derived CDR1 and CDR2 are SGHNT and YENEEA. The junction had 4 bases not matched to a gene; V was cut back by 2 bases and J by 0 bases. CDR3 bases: TGTGCCAGCAGCTTATCCGGCGGGGGCTCCTACGAGCAGTACTTC. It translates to CASSLSGGGSYEQYF.

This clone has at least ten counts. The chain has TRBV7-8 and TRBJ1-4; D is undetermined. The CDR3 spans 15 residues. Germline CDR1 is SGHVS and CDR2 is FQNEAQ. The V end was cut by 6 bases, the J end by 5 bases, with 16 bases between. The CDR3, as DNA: TGTGCCAGCAGTTTTAGTACCGCTCCCAATGAAAAACTGTTTTTT. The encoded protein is CASSFSTAPNEKLFF.

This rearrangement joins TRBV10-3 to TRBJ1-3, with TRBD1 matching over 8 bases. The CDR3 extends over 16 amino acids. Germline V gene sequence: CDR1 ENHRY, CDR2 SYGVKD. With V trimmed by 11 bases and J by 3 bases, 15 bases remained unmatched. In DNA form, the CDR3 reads TGTGCCCCCAATGTTGGCGGACAGGGAAGTGGAAACACCATATATTTT. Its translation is CAPNVGGQGSGNTIYF.

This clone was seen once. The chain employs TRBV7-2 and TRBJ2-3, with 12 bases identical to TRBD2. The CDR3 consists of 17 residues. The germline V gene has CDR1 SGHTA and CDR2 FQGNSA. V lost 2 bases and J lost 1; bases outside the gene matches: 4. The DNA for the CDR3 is TGTGCCAGCAGCTTACCCTGGACTAGCGGGGGCACAGATACGCAGTATTTT. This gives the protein CASSLPWTSGGTDTQYF.

CDR3 sequence (DNA): TGTGCCTGGAGTGTACGTAGAAATTCAGGCTACACCTTC. Protein sequence: CAWSVRRNSGYTF. The genes are TRBV30 and TRBJ1-2; D gene unclear. Trimming left V 0 bases short and J 8 bases short, with 13 bases between. Per the germline V gene, CDR1 is GTSNPN and CDR2 is SVGIG (reference sequence). The CDR3 spans 13 residues.

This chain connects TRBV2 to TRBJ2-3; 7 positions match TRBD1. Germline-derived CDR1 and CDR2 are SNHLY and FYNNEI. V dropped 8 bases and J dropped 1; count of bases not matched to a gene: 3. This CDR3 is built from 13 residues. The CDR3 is CASWGQRTDTQYF. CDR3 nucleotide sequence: TGTGCCAGCTGGGGACAGCGCACAGATACGCAGTATTTT.

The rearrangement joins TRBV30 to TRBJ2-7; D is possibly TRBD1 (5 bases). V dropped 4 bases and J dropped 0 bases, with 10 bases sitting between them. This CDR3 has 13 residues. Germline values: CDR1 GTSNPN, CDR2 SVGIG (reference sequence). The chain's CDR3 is CAWTGRVSYEQYF. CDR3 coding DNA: TGTGCCTGGACGGGCAGGGTCTCCTACGAGCAGTACTTC.

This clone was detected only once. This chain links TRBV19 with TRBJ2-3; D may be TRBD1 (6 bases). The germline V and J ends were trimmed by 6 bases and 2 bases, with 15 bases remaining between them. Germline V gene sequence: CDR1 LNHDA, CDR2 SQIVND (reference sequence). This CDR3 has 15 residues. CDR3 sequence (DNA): TGTGCCAGTAGGAGCAGGGGTATTTCCACAGATACGCAGTATTTT. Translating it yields CASRSRGISTDTQYF.

CDR3: CASSPQGVSSGNEQFF. CDR3 in DNA: TGCGCCAGCAGCCCGCAAGGGGTCTCCTCCGGCAATGAGCAGTTCTTC. The rearrangement joins TRBV4-3 to TRBJ2-1; maybe TRBD1 (5 bases). CDR3 length: 16 amino acids. V was cut by 4 bases and J by 6 bases, with 19 bases left in between. Germline assignment: CDR1 LGHNA and CDR2 YSLEER.

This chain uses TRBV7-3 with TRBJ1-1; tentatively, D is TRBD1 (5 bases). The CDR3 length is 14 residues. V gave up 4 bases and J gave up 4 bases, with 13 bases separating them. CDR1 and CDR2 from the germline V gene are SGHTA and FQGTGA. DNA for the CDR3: TGTGCCAGCAGCTCGACAGTGGAGGGCACTGAAGCTTTCTTT. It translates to CASSSTVEGTEAFF.

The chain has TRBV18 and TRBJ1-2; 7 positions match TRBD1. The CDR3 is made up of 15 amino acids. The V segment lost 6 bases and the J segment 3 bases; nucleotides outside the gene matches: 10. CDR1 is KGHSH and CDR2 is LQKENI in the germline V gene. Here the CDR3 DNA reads TGTGCCAGCTCGTCAACAGGGGTGGGTGACTATGGCTACACCTTC. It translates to CASSSTGVGDYGYTF.

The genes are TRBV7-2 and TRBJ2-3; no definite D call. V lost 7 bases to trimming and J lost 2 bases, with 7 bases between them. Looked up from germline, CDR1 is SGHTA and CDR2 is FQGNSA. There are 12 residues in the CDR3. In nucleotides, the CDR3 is TGTGCCAGCACCCGTAACACAGATACGCAGTATTTT. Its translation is CASTRNTDTQYF.

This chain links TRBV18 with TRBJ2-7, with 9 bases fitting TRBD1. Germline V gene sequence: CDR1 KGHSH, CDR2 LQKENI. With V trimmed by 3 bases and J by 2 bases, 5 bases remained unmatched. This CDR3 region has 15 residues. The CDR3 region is CASSPRQGGPYEQYF. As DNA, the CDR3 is TGTGCCAGCTCACCGAGACAGGGGGGTCCCTACGAGCAGTACTTC.

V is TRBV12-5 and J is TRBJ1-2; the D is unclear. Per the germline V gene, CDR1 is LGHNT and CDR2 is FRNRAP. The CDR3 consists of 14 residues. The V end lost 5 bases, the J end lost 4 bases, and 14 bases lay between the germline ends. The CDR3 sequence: CASGLLGETYGYTF. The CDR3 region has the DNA TGTGCTAGTGGTCTGCTCGGGGAGACCTATGGCTACACCTTC.

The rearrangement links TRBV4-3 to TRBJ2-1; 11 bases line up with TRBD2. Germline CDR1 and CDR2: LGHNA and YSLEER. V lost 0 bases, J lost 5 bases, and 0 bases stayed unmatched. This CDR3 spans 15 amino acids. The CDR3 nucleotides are TGCGCCAGCAGCCAAGAGGGACTAGCGGACAATGAGCAGTTCTTC. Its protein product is CASSQEGLADNEQFF.

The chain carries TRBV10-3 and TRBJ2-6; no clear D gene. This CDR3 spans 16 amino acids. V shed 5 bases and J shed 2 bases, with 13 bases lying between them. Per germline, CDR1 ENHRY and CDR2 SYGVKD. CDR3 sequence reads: CAISPWASPGANVLTF. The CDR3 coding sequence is TGTGCCATCAGTCCTTGGGCATCACCTGGGGCCAACGTCCTGACTTTC.

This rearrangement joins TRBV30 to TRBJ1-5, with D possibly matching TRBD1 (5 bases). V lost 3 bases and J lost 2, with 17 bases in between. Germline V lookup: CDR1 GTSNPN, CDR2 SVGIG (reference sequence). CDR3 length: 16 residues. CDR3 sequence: CAWSQGTGGGNQPQHF. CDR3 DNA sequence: TGTGCCTGGAGCCAGGGCACGGGGGGAGGCAATCAGCCCCAGCATTTT.

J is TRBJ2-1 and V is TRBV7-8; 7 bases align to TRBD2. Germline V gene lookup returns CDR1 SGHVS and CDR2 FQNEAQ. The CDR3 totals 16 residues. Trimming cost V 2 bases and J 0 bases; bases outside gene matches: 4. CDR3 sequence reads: CASSLLAGDSYNEQFF. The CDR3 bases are TGTGCCAGCAGCTTATTGGCGGGAGACTCCTACAATGAGCAGTTCTTC.

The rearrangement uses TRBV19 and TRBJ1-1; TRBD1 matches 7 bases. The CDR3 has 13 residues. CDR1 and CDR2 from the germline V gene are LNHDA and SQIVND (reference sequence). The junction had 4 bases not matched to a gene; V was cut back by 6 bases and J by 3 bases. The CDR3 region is CASRDREDTEAFF. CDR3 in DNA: TGTGCCAGTAGAGACAGGGAGGACACTGAAGCTTTCTTT.

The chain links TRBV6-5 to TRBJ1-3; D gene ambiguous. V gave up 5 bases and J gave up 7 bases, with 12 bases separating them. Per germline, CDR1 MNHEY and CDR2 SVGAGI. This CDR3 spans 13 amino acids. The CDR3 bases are TGTGCCAGCAGTCCCCGAGCGGATAACACCATATATTTT. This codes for CASSPRADNTIYF.

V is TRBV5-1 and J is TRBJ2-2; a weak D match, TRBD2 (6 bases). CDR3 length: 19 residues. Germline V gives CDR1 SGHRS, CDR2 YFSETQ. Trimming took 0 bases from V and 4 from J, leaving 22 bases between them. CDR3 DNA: TGCGCCAGCAGCTTGGCCTACCCACGGGACTTGGGGGTCACCGGGGAGCTGTTTTTT. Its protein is CASSLAYPRDLGVTGELFF.

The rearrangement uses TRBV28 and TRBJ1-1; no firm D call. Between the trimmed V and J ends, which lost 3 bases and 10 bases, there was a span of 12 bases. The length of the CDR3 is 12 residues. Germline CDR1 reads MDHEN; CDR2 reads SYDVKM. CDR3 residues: CASSFLGGIAFF. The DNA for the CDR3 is TGTGCCAGCAGTTTTCTTGGAGGAATAGCTTTCTTT.

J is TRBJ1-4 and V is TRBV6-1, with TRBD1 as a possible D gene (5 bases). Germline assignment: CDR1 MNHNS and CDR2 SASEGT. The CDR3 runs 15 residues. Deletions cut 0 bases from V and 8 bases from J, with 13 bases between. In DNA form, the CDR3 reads TGTGCCAGCAGTGAAGCGGGGCAGGGTGGAGAAAAACTGTTTTTT. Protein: CASSEAGQGGEKLFF.